Listed below are T cell receptor beta chains from one sample, sequenced in a study of blood T cell repertoires in COVID-19. Repertoires were generated with immunoSEQ multiplex PCR, while TCRdb's copy carries only in-frame clones and drops some. This table holds some 170,000 clones, about 76% found once. Sequenced input: peripheral blood. These receptors all come from a woman aged 50 to 65 with active or convalescent COVID-19. CDR3s include the opening cysteine and the closing phenylalanine or tryptophan. Fields, in order: J gene, V gene, D gene, clone size, CDR3 protein, CDR3 DNA. The D gene is left open where the match is weak. The listing skips clone size in some rows; elsewhere it reads once, few, many or a size class.

>TRBJ2-2|TRBV5-4|-|-
CASSPENGVPTGELFF
TGTGCCAGCAGCCCCGAAAATGGAGTGCCCACCGGGGAGCTGTTTTTT
>TRBJ1-5|TRBV6-1|TRBD1|-
CASSESMTGGNQPQHF
TGTGCCAGCAGTGAGTCCATGACAGGGGGCAATCAGCCCCAGCATTTT
>TRBJ1-6|TRBV11-2|-|-
CASQSRTVYNSPLHF
TGTGCCAGCCAGAGTAGGACAGTTTATAATTCACCCCTCCACTTT
>TRBJ2-1|TRBV6-6|TRBD2|few
CASSYGGGRAYNEQFF
TGTGCCAGCAGTTACGGAGGCGGGAGGGCATACAATGAGCAGTTCTTC
>TRBJ2-2|TRBV6-5|TRBD2|-
CASTPGLAPPGELFF
TGTGCCAGCACTCCCGGACTAGCCCCCCCCGGGGAGCTGTTTTTT
>TRBJ1-5|TRBV27|-|-
CASSGLGDTNQPQHF
TGTGCCAGCAGTGGCCTGGGAGACACCAATCAGCCCCAGCATTTT
>TRBJ2-7|TRBV7-2|-|-
CASSLPGVSYEQYF
TGTGCCAGCAGCTTACCGGGAGTCTCCTACGAGCAGTACTTC
>TRBJ2-7|TRBV19|TRBD1|-
CASSSGQGGPSYEQYF
TGTGCCAGTAGTTCGGGACAGGGAGGGCCCTCCTACGAGCAGTACTTC
>TRBJ1-2|TRBV24-1|TRBD1|few
CATSDRGQGYGYTF
TGTGCCACCAGTGACCGGGGACAGGGCTATGGCTACACCTTC
>TRBJ2-1|TRBV19|-|-
CASSKSFAYNEQFF
TGTGCCAGTAGTAAATCGTTCGCCTACAATGAGCAGTTCTTC
>TRBJ2-1|TRBV30|TRBD1|-
CAWSVRTGYDEQFF
TGTGCCTGGAGTGTACGGACAGGGTACGATGAGCAGTTCTTC
>TRBJ1-6|TRBV30|TRBD1|-
CASKGAGPYNSPLHF
TGTGCCTCTAAGGGGGCAGGCCCCTATAATTCACCCCTCCACTTT
>TRBJ2-5|TRBV5-1|TRBD1|-
CASFQGASRETQYF
TGCGCCAGCTTCCAGGGGGCGTCTAGAGAGACCCAGTACTTC
>TRBJ1-1|TRBV4-3|-|once
CASSVGRGTEAFF
TGCGCCAGCAGCGTAGGACGGGGGACTGAAGCTTTCTTT
>TRBJ1-2|TRBV30|-|once
CAWSPTRYYGYTF
TGTGCCTGGAGTCCGACACGATACTATGGCTACACCTTC
>TRBJ2-1|TRBV30|TRBD2|-
CAWIRGASGRVSYNEQFF
TGTGCCTGGATCCGGGGGGCTAGCGGGAGGGTCTCCTACAATGAGCAGTTCTTC
>TRBJ1-3|TRBV6-5|-|few
CASSGSGNTIYF
TGTGCCAGCAGCGGCTCTGGAAACACCATATATTTT
>TRBJ2-3|TRBV6-5|TRBD2|-
CASRGREGLSDTQYF
TGTGCCAGCAGGGGACGGGAGGGCCTGTCAGATACGCAGTATTTT
>TRBJ2-2|TRBV4-2|-|-
CASSQDQRAGMTGELFF
TGTGCCAGCAGCCAAGATCAAAGAGCAGGGATGACCGGGGAGCTGTTTTTT
>TRBJ2-7|TRBV28|-|-
CASTSGAYEQYF
TGTGCCAGCACCTCCGGTGCCTACGAGCAGTACTTC
>TRBJ1-2|TRBV6-4|TRBD1|-
CASSSEDRAIDYGYTF
TGTGCCAGCAGCAGTGAGGACAGGGCTATTGACTATGGCTACACCTTC
>TRBJ1-6|TRBV6-5|-|-
CASSSGEHSPLHF
TGTGCCAGCAGTTCTGGGGAGCATTCACCCCTCCACTTT
>TRBJ1-1|TRBV27|TRBD1|once
CASSKQGANTEAFF
TGTGCCAGCAGTAAACAGGGGGCAAACACTGAAGCTTTCTTT
>TRBJ2-1|TRBV11-2|TRBD2|-
CASSPYVGGGNNEQFF
TGTGCCAGCAGCCCCTACGTGGGCGGGGGTAACAATGAGCAGTTCTTC
>TRBJ1-1|TRBV12-3/TRBV12-4|-|few
CASSLDGKTEAFF
TGTGCCAGCAGTTTAGACGGGAAAACTGAAGCTTTCTTT
>TRBJ2-1|TRBV29-1|TRBD2|-
CSVRRAPGLAGAQSEQFF
TGCAGCGTCCGACGGGCCCCTGGACTAGCGGGGGCTCAGAGTGAGCAGTTCTTC
>TRBJ1-4|TRBV5-6|-|-
CASSLLAPGNEKLFF
TGTGCCAGCAGCTTGCTAGCGCCGGGGAATGAAAAACTGTTTTTT
>TRBJ2-3|TRBV5-1|TRBD2|-
CASSVTSGVSTDTQYF
TGCGCCAGCAGCGTGACTAGCGGAGTTAGCACAGATACGCAGTATTTT
>TRBJ1-2|TRBV3-1/TRBV3-2|-|once
CASSIGSNYGYTF
TGTGCCAGCAGCATCGGGAGTAACTATGGCTACACCTTC
>TRBJ1-1|TRBV11-2|TRBD1|-
CASSFTGEEAEAFF
TGTGCCAGCAGCTTTACAGGGGAAGAGGCTGAAGCTTTCTTT
>TRBJ2-1|TRBV4-3|-|-
CASSQDDLASNEQFF
TGCGCCAGCAGCCAAGACGATCTAGCGAGTAATGAGCAGTTCTTC
>TRBJ1-4|TRBV30|-|-
CAWGPQGRGEKLFF
TGTGCCTGGGGACCACAGGGACGCGGTGAAAAACTGTTTTTT
>TRBJ2-3|TRBV7-9|-|-
CASSFGSGTHSTDTQYF
TGTGCCAGCAGCTTTGGGTCCGGGACACACTCCACAGATACGCAGTATTTT
>TRBJ1-1|TRBV7-2|-|-
CASRSQGYGEAFF
TGTGCCAGCAGATCGCAGGGTTACGGGGAAGCTTTCTTT
>TRBJ1-4|TRBV30|-|once
CAWKGNSGEKLFF
TGTGCCTGGAAGGGGAATTCCGGTGAAAAACTGTTTTTT
>TRBJ2-1|TRBV11-2|TRBD2|-
CASSRLAGVEQFF
TGTGCCAGCAGCCGACTAGCGGGGGTCGAGCAGTTCTTC
>TRBJ1-3|TRBV12-5|-|-
CASGSPPNSGNTIYF
TGTGCTAGTGGTTCCCCCCCTAACTCTGGAAACACCATATATTTT
>TRBJ2-6|TRBV11-2|TRBD2|-
CASGLTSGTYGANVLTF
TGTGCCAGTGGCTTGACTAGCGGGACTTATGGGGCCAACGTCCTGACTTTC
>TRBJ1-1|TRBV5-6|-|-
CASSLAILQGTTEAFF
TGTGCCAGCAGCTTGGCCATCCTACAGGGAACCACTGAAGCTTTCTTT
>TRBJ1-2|TRBV19|-|-
CASTQELLGGYTF
TGTGCCAGTACACAGGAACTTTTAGGTGGCTACACCTTC
>TRBJ2-7|TRBV7-9|-|once
CASSPGTSHYEQYF
TGTGCCAGCAGCCCCGGGACATCTCACTACGAGCAGTACTTC
>TRBJ1-1|TRBV30|-|once
CAWSVRGGYTEAFF
TGTGCCTGGAGTGTACGCGGAGGCTACACTGAAGCTTTCTTT
>TRBJ2-7|TRBV3-1/TRBV3-2|-|-
CASSQYYEQYF
TGTGCCAGCAGCCAATACTACGAGCAGTACTTC